This entry lists 12 T cell receptor beta chains sequenced from one sample in a study of OX40 agonist ivuxolimab in advanced cancers. Profiled with immunoSEQ multiplex PCR; TCRdb holds only in-frame clones, not every one. This sample has tens of thousands of clones, with roughly 85% found just once. Material: CD4+ or CD8+ T cells sorted from blood, obtained in a trial of the OX40 agonist ivuxolimab. The receptors were sampled from an adult with an advanced solid tumor such as melanoma, head and neck, liver or kidney cancer.

The V gene is TRBV7-3, the J gene TRBJ1-6, with unresolved D. The V gene's germline CDR1 is SGHTA and CDR2 FQGTGA. CDR3 length: 15 amino acids. Between the trimmed V and J ends, which lost 4 bases and 7 bases, there was a span of 14 bases. CDR3 loop: CASSSQRDRNSPLHF. DNA of the CDR3: TGTGCCAGCAGCTCCCAAAGGGATAGGAATTCACCCCTCCACTTT.

The V call is TRBV6-5, the J call TRBJ2-7; 14 nucleotides line up with TRBD2. This CDR3 contains 14 residues. Germline CDR1 MNHEY, CDR2 SVGAGI. The J segment lost 5 bases and the V segment lost 4 bases, leaving 1 base of the junction unmatched. The CDR3 nucleotides read TGTGCCAGCAGTTTGGGACTAGCGGGGGACGAGCAGTACTTC. Its protein is CASSLGLAGDEQYF.

V is TRBV6-1 and J is TRBJ1-4; D remains ambiguous. Germline V CDR1 and CDR2: MNHNS, SASEGT. Trimming pared 6 bases from V and 5 bases from J, leaving 4 bases between. The CDR3 consists of 11 residues. The CDR3 sequence: CASRRNEKLFF. The CDR3 coding sequence is TGTGCCAGCAGGAGAAATGAAAAACTGTTTTTT.

The chain employs TRBV9 and TRBJ2-2, with 9 bases that match TRBD1. Germline lookup yields CDR1 SGDLS and CDR2 YYNGEE. This CDR3 region has 17 residues. V dropped 0 bases and J dropped 7; count of bases not matched to a gene: 10. CDR3 protein: CASSVALNTGGVGELFF. The CDR3 coding sequence is TGTGCCAGCAGCGTAGCGCTAAATACAGGGGGCGTCGGGGAGCTGTTTTTT.

This sequence joins TRBV6-5 and TRBJ2-1, with unresolved D. Germline CDR1 MNHEY, CDR2 SVGAGI. Trimming shortened V by 6 bases and J by 5 bases, and 17 bases separated the two germline ends. The CDR3 runs to 15 residues. CDR3 sequence (DNA): TGTGCCAGCAGACCTTACCGGCTGGTGGACAATGAGCAGTTCTTC. Translating gives CASRPYRLVDNEQFF.

V and J are TRBV9 and TRBJ2-7; D possibly matches TRBD1 or TRBD2 (6 bases each). Looked up from germline, CDR1 is SGDLS and CDR2 is YYNGEE. CDR3 length equals 18 residues. V was trimmed by 0 bases and J by 0 bases, leaving 19 bases between them. The CDR3 DNA sequence: TGTGCCAGCAGCGTAGGGGAGTCCGGGGGCCCCCTCTCCTACGAGCAGTACTTC. Translating it yields CASSVGESGGPLSYEQYF.

The J gene is TRBJ1-6, the V gene TRBV6-1, with a weak D call TRBD1 (6 bases). Germline values: CDR1 MNHNS, CDR2 SASEGT. The CDR3 loop spans 14 amino acids. V lost 0 bases, J lost 9 bases, and 9 bases lay in between. This CDR3 is CASSEARGGSPLHF. The CDR3 DNA follows: TGTGCCAGCAGTGAAGCGAGGGGGGGTTCACCCCTCCACTTT.

The CDR3 here is CASRDTALSGYTF. The DNA of the CDR3 is TGTGCCAGTAGAGACACCGCGCTAAGTGGCTACACCTTC. The chain employs TRBV6-1 and TRBJ1-2; no definite D call. Trimming removed 9 bases at V and 7 bases at J, with 18 bases between. The germline CDR1 and CDR2 sequences are MNHNS and SASEGT. The CDR3 covers 13 residues.

The chain uses TRBV2 and TRBJ2-7; maybe TRBD1 (6 bases). Trimming removed 6 bases at V and 7 bases at J, with 13 bases between. Germline V gene lookup returns CDR1 SNHLY and CDR2 FYNNEI. The CDR3 is made up of 12 amino acids. The CDR3 bases are TGTGCCAGCAGGCCCGACAGGAGGGAGCAGTACTTC. It codes for CASRPDRREQYF.

The count of this clone is one. The chain combines TRBV7-9 with TRBJ1-1, with D possibly TRBD1 on 6 matching bases. V dropped 5 bases and J dropped 4 bases, with 20 bases sitting between them. The CDR3 sequence is 16 residues long. Per germline, CDR1 SEHNR and CDR2 FQNEAQ (reference sequence). The CDR3 is CASSANRVDGSTEAFF. In DNA form, the CDR3 reads TGTGCCAGCAGCGCGAACAGGGTTGACGGTAGCACTGAAGCTTTCTTT. The whole variable domain, remainder taken from reference TRBV7-9 and TRBJ1-1, is DTGVSQNPRHKITKRGQNVTFRCDPISEHNRLYWYRQTLGQGPEFLTYFQNEAQLEKSRLLSDRFSAERPKGSFSTLEIQRTEQGDSAMYLCASSANRVDGSTEAFFGQGTRLTVV.

V and J are TRBV29-1 and TRBJ1-2; 9 bases map to TRBD1. Germline-derived CDR1 and CDR2 are SQVTM and ANQGSEA. The ends lost 1 base at V and 4 bases at J; junction bases unmatched: 4. CDR3 length equals 14 residues. DNA for the CDR3: TGCAGCGTTGAAGTTGGGACAGGGCTCTATGGCTACACCTTC. This sequence encodes CSVEVGTGLYGYTF.

CDR3 sequence reads: CATSREHGGETQYF. The CDR3 DNA reads as TGTGCCACCAGCAGGGAACATGGGGGAGAGACCCAGTACTTC. V gene TRBV15 combines with J gene TRBJ2-5; either TRBD1 or TRBD2 may supply D (5 bases each). CDR1 LNHNV and CDR2 YYDKDF come from the germline V gene (reference sequence). The CDR3 totals 14 residues. V was clipped by 3 bases and J by 4 bases, with 12 bases between them.